Listed here are 24 T cell receptor beta chains from one sample, sequenced in a study of monozygotic twins with inflammatory bowel disease. Following a re-call of the 5' RACE reads, TCRdb has one entry per CDR3 protein and lacks DNA. The data show about 440,000 distinct CDR3 sequences, and the top ten clones hold 2% to 2.5%. The sample was blood. Receptor source: a human donor with ulcerative colitis or Crohn's disease, or a healthy co-twin of an affected twin (not recorded which).

The chain carries TRBV5-5 and TRBJ2-2; TCRdb indicates TRBD1, and absent DNA this call remains unverified. The germline CDR1 and CDR2 sequences are SGHKS and YYEKEE (reference sequence). The CDR3 contains 18 residues. The CDR3 loop reads CASSLRQGADYNTGELFF.

The rearrangement uses TRBV18 and TRBJ1-2; the TRBD1 assignment by TCRdb is unverifiable without DNA. Per the germline V gene, CDR1 is KGHSH and CDR2 is LQKENI. The CDR3 covers 16 residues. The CDR3 protein is CASSRDSKTANYGYTF.

This chain joins TRBV9 and TRBJ1-1. Germline-derived CDR1 and CDR2 are SGDLS and YYNGEE. The CDR3 loop spans 15 amino acids. The CDR3 region is CASSPGGGMNTEAFF.

CDR3 amino acids: CSARSGAGPYNEQFF. The chain employs TRBV20-1 and TRBJ2-1; TCRdb proposes TRBD2, but this gene call is untestable without DNA. Germline V gene data show CDR1 as DFQATT and CDR2 as SNEGSKA (reference sequence). This CDR3 spans 15 amino acids.

The chain joins TRBV29-1 to TRBJ1-1; the D call from TCRdb, TRBD1, cannot be confirmed without DNA. Germline V CDR1 and CDR2: SQVTM, ANQGSEA. This CDR3 has 14 amino acids. This chain's CDR3 is CSAKQGGANTEAFF. The full variable domain, its missing parts supplied by reference TRBV29-1 and TRBJ1-1, is SAVISQKPSRDICQRGTSLTIQCQVDSQVTMMFWYRQQPGQSLTLIATANQGSEATYESGFVIDKFPISRPNLTFSTLTVSNMSPEDSSIYLCSAKQGGANTEAFFGQGTRLTVV.

This chain connects TRBV7-9 to TRBJ2-7; TCRdb returns TRBD2, unconfirmable since there is no DNA. Germline CDR1 is SEHNR and CDR2 is FQNEAQ (reference sequence). The CDR3 length is 13 residues. CDR3 region: CASSPSPGYEQYF.

The chain employs TRBV7-3 and TRBJ2-2; lacking DNA, the TRBD2 call made by TCRdb goes unchecked. The CDR3 covers 15 residues. Germline values: CDR1 SGHTA, CDR2 FQGTGA. CDR3 residues: CASSSSGTDSGELFF.

J is TRBJ1-6 and V is TRBV6-2 or TRBV6-3. The length of the CDR3 is 14 residues. Germline V gene lookup returns CDR1 MNHEY and CDR2 SVGEGT. CDR3 protein: CASTPAGLNSPLHF.

The V gene is TRBV7-8, the J gene TRBJ2-1; with no DNA, the TCRdb D assignment of TRBD2 cannot be verified. The germline CDR1 and CDR2 sequences are SGHVS and FQNEAQ. CDR3 length: 17 residues. This CDR3 is CASSSPIGRAELDEQFF.

The J gene is TRBJ2-1, the V gene TRBV5-4; TCRdb returns TRBD2, unconfirmable since there is no DNA. The CDR3 has 17 amino acids. Germline lookup yields CDR1 SGHNT and CDR2 YYREEE (reference sequence). CDR3 region: CASSLGTSGSSYNEQFF.

The chain has TRBV7-9 and TRBJ1-4; TCRdb picks TRBD1, but there is no DNA to check that call. This CDR3 is 16 amino acids long. Germline CDR1 SEHNR, CDR2 FQNEAQ (reference sequence). The chain's CDR3 is CASSPPKDRANEKLFF.

V usage is TRBV7-2 and J usage is TRBJ1-6. The CDR3 loop spans 15 amino acids. CDR1 is SGHTA, CDR2 FQGNSA, per germline. CDR3 sequence reads: CASSYRGGNNSPLHF.

This chain links TRBV15 with TRBJ1-1. The germline V gene has CDR1 LNHNV and CDR2 YYDKDF (reference sequence). The CDR3 is 13 amino acids. CDR3 sequence reads: CATSTMAGTEAFF.

This rearrangement joins TRBV11-2 to TRBJ2-7; TCRdb indicates TRBD2, and absent DNA this call remains unverified. Per germline, CDR1 SGHAT and CDR2 FQNNGV. The CDR3 is made up of 13 amino acids. The CDR3 protein is CASTSSAPYEQYF.

The J gene is TRBJ1-6, the V gene TRBV5-5. This CDR3 region has 14 residues. CDR1 SGHKS and CDR2 YYEKEE come from the germline V gene (reference sequence). The CDR3: CASSLSRGNSPLHF.

This CDR3 is CSAREGVRSPLHF. The chain joins TRBV20-1 to TRBJ1-6; the D call from TCRdb, TRBD1, cannot be confirmed without DNA. CDR1 is DFQATT, CDR2 SNEGSKA, per germline (reference sequence). The CDR3 consists of 13 residues.

The chain recombines TRBV12-3 or TRBV12-4 with TRBJ1-2. This CDR3 contains 12 residues. CDR3 region: CASSFQAYGYTF.

This chain uses TRBV5-1 with TRBJ1-5. CDR1 is SGHRS, CDR2 YFSETQ, per germline. This CDR3 has 13 residues. The CDR3 protein is CASSLAGERPQHF.

The V and J genes are TRBV19 and TRBJ2-3; as DNA is missing, the TRBD2 call by TCRdb cannot be tested. Germline-derived CDR1 and CDR2 are LNHDA and SQIVND (reference sequence). CDR3 size: 16 residues. The CDR3 reads CASSTEGSGSTDTQYF.

The V gene is TRBV7-9, the J gene TRBJ2-5; TCRdb's D call of TRBD1 is untestable without DNA. The CDR3 covers 13 residues. Germline assignment: CDR1 SEHNR and CDR2 FQNEAQ (reference sequence). CDR3 sequence: CASSSQGEETQYF.

The rearrangement uses TRBV24-1 and TRBJ1-1. Germline CDR1 reads KGHDR; CDR2 reads SFDVKD. This CDR3 has 11 residues. CDR3 sequence reads: CATSDRYEAFF.

This rearrangement joins TRBV7-2 to TRBJ2-3; TCRdb returns TRBD1, unconfirmable since there is no DNA. In germline, CDR1 is SGHTA, CDR2 FQGNSA. The CDR3 is 15 amino acids. This CDR3 is CASSSVLGGGDTQYF.

The CDR3 spells CAVGKRGSTDTQYF. The chain couples TRBV19 to TRBJ2-3; TCRdb proposes TRBD2, but this gene call is untestable without DNA. The CDR3 runs to 14 residues. Germline V gene data show CDR1 as LNHDA and CDR2 as SQIVND (reference sequence).

This sequence joins TRBV20-1 and TRBJ1-2. There are 12 residues in the CDR3. Germline CDR1 DFQATT, CDR2 SNEGSKA (reference sequence). CDR3 sequence: CSARDPGYGYTF.